This TCR beta chain was recorded in a study of blood T cell repertoires in COVID-19. Study background: The cDNA or gDNA used as material had been derived from T cells, B-cell-depleted T cells, or PBMCs.

Original data processing: Amplifying reference gene primers gave estimates of nucleated cell counts. TCRdb's table, derived via immunoSEQ multiplex PCR, lists solely in-frame clones and lacks some. The D gene and trimming were derived from the DNA, and the V and J assignments and clone size from that table. This table holds more than 85,000 clones, 84% found once. This CDR3 contains 12 residues. The V and J ends lost 7 bases and 5 bases respectively, with 9 bases between them. From germline, CDR1 is SNHLY and CDR2 FYNNEI. The sample holds a few counts of this clone. V is TRBV2 and J is TRBJ1-3; D remains ambiguous. This TCR came from a human donor in a cohort sampled during active COVID-19. Sequencing input: peripheral blood. The CDR3 DNA reads as TGTGCCAGCACCGAGGGAAGAAACACCATATATTTT. Protein product: CASTEGRNTIYF.